A selection of T cell receptor beta chains follows, all from one sample in a study of human T cells and chemical hapten exposure. TCRdb processed the RACE reads anew with MiXCR; each CDR3 protein has one entry. Of about 70,000 distinct CDR3 sequences in the sample, approximately 10% were seen once. Sequenced material: whole blood, taken in connection with sensitization to the hapten diphenylcyclopropenone (DPC). The receptors were gathered from a woman between 50 and 59 years old with alopecia areata. Some clones in this sample may be carry-over from other donors' samples. CDR3s include the opening cysteine and the closing phenylalanine or tryptophan. D genes are given only for firm matches. Only some rows state a clone size, as once, few, many or a class for expanded clones.

-	many	TRBV28	TRBJ2-5	TGTGCCAGCAGCTCTTCAGGGGTCGGAAAGACCCAGTACTTC	CASSSSGVGKTQYF
TRBD1	few	TRBV6-5	TRBJ1-1	TGTGCCAGCAGTTACGACAGGGGGAACACTGAAGCTTTCTTT	CASSYDRGNTEAFF
-	many	TRBV12-3/TRBV12-4	TRBJ2-2	TGTGCCAGCAGTTTAAGGGCTACGAACACCGGGGAGCTGTTTTTT	CASSLRATNTGELFF
TRBD1	many	TRBV29-1	TRBJ2-7	TGCAGCGTTGAAGATCGGGCCCGGGACAGGGGCTACGAGCAGTACTTC	CSVEDRARDRGYEQYF
TRBD1	many	TRBV5-1	TRBJ2-7	TGCGCCAGCAGCCTGGGACAGTCCTACGAGCAGTACTTC	CASSLGQSYEQYF
-	many	TRBV7-3	TRBJ1-1	TGTGCCAGCAGCTACCGGACGAGCACTGAAGCTTTCTTT	CASSYRTSTEAFF
-	-	TRBV6-4	TRBJ1-5	TGTGCCAGCAGTGACCTACAGGGTTCAGCCCAGCATTTT	CASSDLQGSAQHF
TRBD2	many	TRBV2	TRBJ2-5	TGTGCCAGCAGTCTAGCGGGAGTCTTACAAGAGACCCAGTACTTC	CASSLAGVLQETQYF
-	many	TRBV6-1	TRBJ2-7	TGTGCCAGCAGTGACGGGCTGGGACACTCCTACGAGCAGTACTTC	CASSDGLGHSYEQYF
-	few	TRBV12-3/TRBV12-4	TRBJ2-1	TGTGCCAGCAGTTTGAGAGTTGGAACCTACAATGAGCAGTTCTTC	CASSLRVGTYNEQFF
TRBD2	-	TRBV19	TRBJ2-7	TGTGCCAGTAGTATAGGTAGCGGGCGACCCACCTACGAGCAGTACTTC	CASSIGSGRPTYEQYF
-	few	TRBV2	TRBJ1-1	TGTGCCAGCAGTTTGCAGGGGCGAACTGAAGCTTTCTTT	CASSLQGRTEAFF
-	many	TRBV10-3	TRBJ2-3	TGTGCCAGCCGTACAGGGTTTGACACAGATACGCAGTATTTT	CASRTGFDTDTQYF
-	few	TRBV12-3/TRBV12-4	TRBJ2-7	TGTGCCAGCAGTTTGCGGGACAGCCGTTCTCGCTCCTACGAGCAGTACTTC	CASSLRDSRSRSYEQYF
TRBD1	many	TRBV7-2	TRBJ1-2	TGTGCCAGCAGCCGCTTCGGGACAGACTTCTACACCTTC	CASSRFGTDFYTF
-	many	TRBV6-2/TRBV6-3	TRBJ2-7	TGTGCCAGCAGTTATTCTCCGGGACAACGAACCTACGAGCAGTACTTC	CASSYSPGQRTYEQYF
-	many	TRBV7-2	TRBJ1-5	TGTGCCAGCAGCTTAGAAGGCGTGTGGGCAAGCAATCAGCCCCAGCATTTT	CASSLEGVWASNQPQHF
-	few	TRBV4-3	TRBJ1-4	TGCGCCAGCAGCCAAGATTTCACATCCGGAAAACTGTTTTTT	CASSQDFTSGKLFF
TRBD2	many	TRBV29-1	TRBJ2-6	TGCAGCGTCGATACGGGGGGCTCTGGGGCCAACGTCCTGACTTTC	CSVDTGGSGANVLTF
TRBD1	many	TRBV7-3	TRBJ1-6	TGTGCCAGCAGTAAGTCAGGGGGCAATTCACCCCTCCACTTT	CASSKSGGNSPLHF
-	-	TRBV20-1	TRBJ2-7	TGCAGTGCTAGAGAGGTATTTACGAGGGGCTTTATGCCCGAGCAGTACTTC	CSAREVFTRGFMPEQYF
-	-	TRBV14	TRBJ2-1	TGTGCCAGCAGCCCCCTCCAGGGTCGCTCCTACAATGAGCAGTTCTTC	CASSPLQGRSYNEQFF
-	few	TRBV18	TRBJ1-2	TGTGCCAGCTCACCCGGGACTAACTATGGCTACACCTTC	CASSPGTNYGYTF
TRBD1	many	TRBV6-6	TRBJ1-5	TGTGCCAGCAGACTTAGACAGGGGGCCCAGCCCCAGCATTTT	CASRLRQGAQPQHF
TRBD1	-	TRBV9	TRBJ2-5	TGTGCCAGCAGCGGACAGGGAATAATCCAAGAGACCCAGTACTTC	CASSGQGIIQETQYF
TRBD1	few	TRBV14	TRBJ1-4	TGTGCCAGCGGGACAGGGAAAAAAGAAAAACTGTTTTTT	CASGTGKKEKLFF
TRBD1	-	TRBV29-1	TRBJ2-1	TGCAGCGTTGGACCCTCCGGGACAGCATCCCTAAAGTCCAAGTTCTTC	CSVGPSGTASLKSKFF
TRBD2	many	TRBV28	TRBJ2-7	TGTGCCAGCAGTTCCTGGACTAGCGGGTCCTACGAGCAGTACTTC	CASSSWTSGSYEQYF
TRBD1	-	TRBV7-6	TRBJ1-4	TGTGCCAGCAGCCCACCCCAACAGGGGGCGCGACGAAAACTGTTTTTT	CASSPPQQGARRKLFF
-	many	TRBV20-1	TRBJ1-2	TGCAGTGCTAACCCAGGGCCCTATGGCTACACCTTC	CSANPGPYGYTF
-	many	TRBV9	TRBJ2-5	TGTGCCAGCAGCCCCCCGGGGATGGCAGAGACCCAGTACTTC	CASSPPGMAETQYF
TRBD2	once	TRBV28	TRBJ2-3	TGTGCCAGCAGTCTAGCGGGAGGATTAGGAGATACGCAGTATTTT	CASSLAGGLGDTQYF
-	many	TRBV27	TRBJ2-2	TGTGCCAGCAGTTTGTGGGGGAGGCGCACCGGGGAGCTGTTTTTT	CASSLWGRRTGELFF
TRBD1	many	TRBV25-1	TRBJ1-5	TGTGCCAGCAGCGCCGGACAGGGGGCGATTCAGCCCCAGCATTTT	CASSAGQGAIQPQHF
-	-	TRBV5-1	TRBJ2-7	TGCGCCAGCAGCTTGTTCTCACTTGCCAGCTCCTACGAGCAGTACTTC	CASSLFSLASSYEQYF
-	-	TRBV6-5	TRBJ2-6	TGTGCCAGCAGGGACCTAAGCTCTGGGGCCAACGTCCTGACTTTC	CASRDLSSGANVLTF
-	few	TRBV7-2	TRBJ2-7	TGTGCCAGCAGCTTAGGAATGGAGGAGGGACAGCTATCCTACGAGCAGTACTTC	CASSLGMEEGQLSYEQYF
TRBD1	few	TRBV29-1	TRBJ2-7	TGCAGCGTGACGGGACAGGGGAGGGAGCAGTACTTC	CSVTGQGREQYF
TRBD1	few	TRBV28	TRBJ1-2	TGTGCCAGCAGCCTAACAGGGGTAGCCTATGGCTACACCTTC	CASSLTGVAYGYTF
-	-	TRBV4-3	TRBJ1-2	TGCGCCAGCAGCCGGGAGCAAAGAGCTAACTATGGCTACACCTTC	CASSREQRANYGYTF
-	few	TRBV28	TRBJ2-2	TGTGCCAGCCGGGTAGCGGAGAACACCGGGGAGCTGTTTTTT	CASRVAENTGELFF